This TCR beta chain was profiled in a study of type 1 regulatory T cells. Study at large: T-allo10 is an in vitro-generated, Tr1-enriched CD4 T cell product specific for alloantigen.

TCRdb re-called the reads through MiXCR, storing one row per CDR3 protein. The sample has around 62,000 distinct CDR3 sequences; 63% are singletons. Comment on this clonotype: As yet, its antigen is unknown.

Trimming took 2 bases from V and 2 from J; bases not matched to a gene: 1. Germline CDR1 reads SGHAT; CDR2 reads FQNNGV. The CDR3 runs 14 residues. The chain couples TRBV11-2 to TRBJ2-5, with 8 bases lining up with TRBD2. The TCR sequence derives from a human donor in good health. Sample: cultured T cells, either the whole culture or a sorted T cell fraction (not recorded which). Subset reported: Tr1-enriched cell product generated in vitro against host alloantigens. The CDR3 DNA sequence: TGTGCCAGCAGCTTAAGCGGGGGACAAGAGACCCAGTACTTC. It translates to CASSLSGGQETQYF.